This TCR beta chain came from a study of T cell clones after liver transplantation (dated by TCRdb to the late 2010s). The study in broad terms: The samples were obtained from ITN030ST, a randomized trial that attempted immunosuppression withdrawal within 2 years after liver transplantation. As an antigen-independent comparator for donor-reactive sequences, third party-reactive TCRbeta sequences were also identified from pre-transplant MLRs. Blood samples were collected pre-transplant, pre-randomization before withdrawal, and post-randomization after either complete withdrawal or failed withdrawal. A cohort of 8 liver transplant recipients was studied, of whom 3 were classified as tolerant and 5 as non-tolerant. Donor-reactive T cell clones were identified by TCRbeta sequencing after a pre-transplant mixed lymphocyte reaction and then tracked in post-transplant blood. Of the eight recipients, a few were HCV-positive, while the remaining recipients had been transplanted for non-autoimmune, non-viral indications. Tolerance was defined as complete immunosuppression withdrawal for at least one year with no rise in liver enzymes beyond twice the upper limit of normal. Subjects received no induction therapy and standard immunosuppression until randomization at 12-24 months post-transplant. Here is what the overall study found, with its caveats: When repertoire turnover was taken into account, detection of donor-reactive sequences was significantly reduced in 7 of 8 subjects for CD4 and in 8 of 8 subjects for CD8. The conclusions were preliminary, being limited by small, heterogeneous patient numbers and by non-standardized post-transplant time points. In a couple of subjects, low numbers of available donor cells limited the measurable donor-reactive repertoire. Circulating donor-reactive CD4 TCRbeta sequences fell significantly post-transplant in most of the 8 subjects, irrespective of tolerance or HCV status. Donor-reactive sequences declined more than third party-reactive ones, suggesting partial antigen-specific deletion unrelated to withdrawal success. Because no allograft tissue specimens were available, donor-reactive T cells may have migrated into the graft instead of being deleted.

Thawed unstimulated PBMCs were stained for CD3, CD4 and CD8 and FACS-sorted into CD3+CD4+ and CD3+CD8+ populations. All 8 studied subjects were randomized to withdrawal of immunosuppression. The Qiagen DNeasy Blood and Tissue Kit was used for isolation of genomic DNA. Using immunoSEQ, frozen genomic DNA was subjected to high-throughput TCRbeta CDR3 sequencing, a process that included PCR amplification, mapping, bias correction and internal controls. For the original study's pipeline: Only productive rearrangements were retained, and each unique TCRbeta sequence was defined by its CDR3 nucleotide sequence together with its V and J gene. For a sequence to be called donor-reactive, it needed a frequency of at least 0.01% and at least 5-fold expansion in CFSE-low cells compared with unstimulated pre-transplant cells. Minimum frequency thresholds were set for each subject based on the unstimulated sample with the lowest template count, ensuring at least 90% detection power. Jensen-Shannon divergence between the top 1000 TCRbeta sequences post- versus pre-transplant served as the measure of repertoire turnover. Two-sided Fisher's exact tests were used to test for changes in the detection of donor-reactive sequences. Entries here come from immuneACCESS through TCRdb and include only in-frame sequences with V and J called. Some clones fail to appear in such tables; in the studies checked, an unresolved V gene covers under half of the shortfall, and the cause of the remainder is unknown. The DNA gave D and trimming, while V, J and clone size come from that table. This sample lists tens of thousands of clones; 80% to 95% were detected once. Just under 25% of the sample is taken by the ten largest.

Notes on this clone: There is no known antigen for this receptor. Base qualities are not provided; no much larger clone lies one nucleotide away.

Sequences SNHLY (CDR1) and FYNNEI (CDR2) are obtained from the germline V gene. Inclusive of the bounding cysteine and phenylalanine, the CDR3 is 15 residues long. Here the CDR3 DNA is all that survives: 45 bases in frame from base 1. The chain is made from TRBV2 and TRBJ2-5, with 10 middle bases fitting TRBD2. Judging by the DNA end, TRBJ2-7 fits better; the J call may be wrong. The material sequenced was CD8+ T cells from blood, taken approximately 27 months after liver transplant. The sequence was obtained from a human patient who received a liver transplant. Following transplantation, part of the T cell population may be supplied by the graft donor rather than the patient. The sequence in DNA is TGTGCCAGCAGTGAAGGCCTAGCGGGGGTCTACGAGCAGTACTTC. This encodes CASSEGLAGVYEQYF.